Listed below are T cell receptor gamma chains from one sample, sequenced in a study of intestinal T cells in coeliac disease. TCRdb re-called clones from the multiplex PCR reads via CATT. The table has 2,000 to 2,500 gamma-chain clones, 45% seen once. The sample consisted of a duodenal biopsy. The receptors were gathered from a human donor with celiac disease. Both conserved end residues are part of each CDR3. For some rows the clone size is stated as once, few or many, or as a class when expanded; others skip it.

clone_size: .
j_call: TRGJP2
v_call: TRGV2
cdr3_aa: CATWDGPPRSDWIKTF
cdr3_nt: TGTGCCACCTGGGACGGGCCCCCGCGTAGTGATTGGATCAAGACGTTT

clone_size: few
j_call: TRGJP1
v_call: TRGV3
cdr3_aa: CATPGRWFKIF
cdr3_nt: TGTGCCACCCCGGGAAGATGGTTCAAGATATTT

clone_size: .
j_call: TRGJ1/TRGJ2
v_call: TRGV4
cdr3_aa: CATWDGPRRYKKLF
cdr3_nt: TGTGCCACCTGGGATGGCCCGAGACGATATAAGAAACTCTTT

clone_size: .
j_call: TRGJ1/TRGJ2
v_call: TRGV2
cdr3_aa: CANLGSVIIKKLF
cdr3_nt: TGTGCCAACCTGGGATCGGTTATTATAAAGAAACTCTTT

clone_size: .
j_call: TRGJ1/TRGJ2
v_call: TRGV10
cdr3_aa: CAADVKKLF
cdr3_nt: TGTGCTGCGGACGTAAAGAAACTCTTT

clone_size: .
j_call: TRGJ1/TRGJ2
v_call: TRGV8
cdr3_aa: CAANYYKKLF
cdr3_nt: TGTGCCGCGAATTATTATAAGAAACTCTTT

clone_size: large
j_call: TRGJ1/TRGJ2
v_call: TRGV2
cdr3_aa: CATWENYYKKLF
cdr3_nt: TGTGCCACCTGGGAAAATTATTATAAGAAACTCTTT

clone_size: .
j_call: TRGJP2
v_call: TRGV3
cdr3_aa: CATWDEGSDWIKTF
cdr3_nt: TGTGCCACCTGGGACGAGGGTAGTGATTGGATCAAGACGTTT

clone_size: .
j_call: TRGJP2
v_call: TRGV2
cdr3_aa: CATWDVYSSDRIKTF
cdr3_nt: TGTGCCACCTGGGACGTTTATAGTAGTGATCGGATCAAGACGTTT

clone_size: few
j_call: TRGJ1/TRGJ2
v_call: TRGV3
cdr3_aa: CATWEALTYYKKLF
cdr3_nt: TGTGCCACCTGGGAAGCCCTAACTTATTATAAGAAACTCTTT

clone_size: .
j_call: TRGJ1/TRGJ2
v_call: TRGV8
cdr3_aa: CATWVTNYYKKLF
cdr3_nt: TGTGCCACCTGGGTGACGAATTATTATAAGAAACTCTTT

clone_size: .
j_call: TRGJ1/TRGJ2
v_call: TRGV8
cdr3_aa: CATGPLGKLF
cdr3_nt: TGTGCCACTGGGCCCTTGGGGAAACTCTTT

clone_size: .
j_call: TRGJP1
v_call: TRGV2
cdr3_aa: CATWDGKYTTGWFKIF
cdr3_nt: TGTGCCACCTGGGACGGCAAATATACCACTGGTTGGTTCAAGATATTT

clone_size: .
j_call: TRGJ1/TRGJ2
v_call: TRGV9
cdr3_aa: CALWEVNKKLF
cdr3_nt: TGTGCCTTGTGGGAGGTGAATAAGAAACTCTTT

clone_size: .
j_call: TRGJP2
v_call: TRGV3
cdr3_aa: CATFAAIKLSREKSGDWIKTF
cdr3_nt: TGTGCCACCTTCGCCGCCATCAAGTTGTCGCGGGAAAAAAGTGGTGATTGGATCAAGACGTTT

clone_size: few
j_call: TRGJ1/TRGJ2
v_call: TRGV3
cdr3_aa: CATWNKKLF
cdr3_nt: TGTGCCACCTGGAATAAGAAACTCTTT

clone_size: .
j_call: TRGJP2
v_call: TRGV2
cdr3_aa: CATWDVGSDWIKTF
cdr3_nt: TGTGCCACCTGGGACGTCGGAAGTGATTGGATCAAGACGTTT

clone_size: .
j_call: TRGJP2
v_call: TRGV10
cdr3_aa: CAAWEGGGSDWIKTF
cdr3_nt: TGTGCTGCGTGGGAGGGGGGGGGTAGTGATTGGATCAAGACGTTT

clone_size: few
j_call: TRGJP2
v_call: TRGV3
cdr3_aa: CATFAAIKLSREKSSDWIKTF
cdr3_nt: TGTGCCACCTTCGCCGCCATCAAGTTGTCGCGGGAAAAAAGTAGTGATTGGATCAAGACGTTT

clone_size: .
j_call: TRGJ1/TRGJ2
v_call: TRGV2
cdr3_aa: CATWDGSYYKKLF
cdr3_nt: TGTGCCACCTGGGACGGGAGCTATTATAAGAAACTCTTT

clone_size: .
j_call: TRGJ1/TRGJ2
v_call: TRGV3
cdr3_aa: CAPGLPKKLF
cdr3_nt: TGTGCCCCCGGGCTTCCTAAGAAACTCTTT

clone_size: few
j_call: TRGJ1/TRGJ2
v_call: TRGV8
cdr3_aa: CATWDVGDKKLF
cdr3_nt: TGTGCCACCTGGGATGTAGGAGATAAGAAACTCTTT

clone_size: .
j_call: TRGJP1
v_call: TRGV9
cdr3_aa: CALWEAYTTGWFKIF
cdr3_nt: TGTGCCTTGTGGGAGGCCTATACCACTGGTTGGTTCAAGATATTT

clone_size: .
j_call: TRGJP2
v_call: TRGV2
cdr3_aa: CATGRPFLYSSDWIKTF
cdr3_nt: TGTGCCACTGGACGGCCCTTTCTATATAGTAGTGATTGGATCAAGACGTTT

clone_size: few
j_call: TRGJ1/TRGJ2
v_call: TRGV8
cdr3_aa: CATWGGFRKLF
cdr3_nt: TGTGCCACCTGGGGTGGGTTCCGGAAACTCTTT

clone_size: .
j_call: TRGJP1
v_call: TRGV2
cdr3_aa: CATWDGPGFKIF
cdr3_nt: TGTGCTACCTGGGACGGGCCGGGGTTCAAGATATTT

clone_size: .
j_call: TRGJP1
v_call: TRGV4
cdr3_aa: CATWDGPLTYTTGWSKIF
cdr3_nt: TGTGCCACCTGGGATGGGCCCCTTACGTATACCACTGGTTGGTCCAAGATATTT

clone_size: few
j_call: TRGJ1/TRGJ2
v_call: TRGV8
cdr3_aa: CATWDTNNYKKLF
cdr3_nt: TGTGCCACCTGGGATACCAACAATTATAAGAAACTCTTT

clone_size: .
j_call: TRGJ1/TRGJ2
v_call: TRGV8
cdr3_aa: CATWVLFYYKKLF
cdr3_nt: TGTGCCACCTGGGTCCTTTTTTATTATAAGAAACTCTTT

clone_size: .
j_call: TRGJ1/TRGJ2
v_call: TRGV3
cdr3_aa: CATWDRGNYYKKLF
cdr3_nt: TGTGCCACCTGGGACAGGGGGAATTATTATAAGAAACTCTTT

clone_size: .
j_call: TRGJ1/TRGJ2
v_call: TRGV4
cdr3_aa: CATWDGILNYYKKLF
cdr3_nt: TGTGCCACCTGGGATGGAATCCTGAATTATTATAAGAAACTCTTT

clone_size: few
j_call: TRGJ1/TRGJ2
v_call: TRGV2
cdr3_aa: CATWDRQGYYKKLF
cdr3_nt: TGTGCCACCTGGGACAGGCAGGGTTATTATAAGAAACTCTTT

clone_size: few
j_call: TRGJP1
v_call: TRGV2
cdr3_aa: CATWDGPIDTTGWFKIF
cdr3_nt: TGTGCCACCTGGGACGGGCCGATTGATACCACTGGTTGGTTCAAGATATTT

clone_size: .
j_call: TRGJ1/TRGJ2
v_call: TRGV4
cdr3_aa: CATWDGNSNYYKKLF
cdr3_nt: TGTGCCACCTGGGATGGGAACTCGAATTATTATAAGAAACTCTTT

clone_size: .
j_call: TRGJ1/TRGJ2
v_call: TRGV11
cdr3_aa: CACWIRGGHYYKKLF
cdr3_nt: TGTGCCTGCTGGATTAGAGGGGGGCATTATTATAAGAAACTCTTT

clone_size: once
j_call: TRGJP1
v_call: TRGV10
cdr3_aa: CAARDSEGTGWFKIF
cdr3_nt: TGTGCTGCGCGGGATTCTGAGGGCACTGGTTGGTTCAAGATATTT

clone_size: .
j_call: TRGJP2
v_call: TRGV2
cdr3_aa: CATWDGRASVPSDWIKTF
cdr3_nt: TGTGCCACCTGGGACGGGCGAGCCTCCGTTCCGAGTGATTGGATCAAGACATTT

clone_size: .
j_call: TRGJ1/TRGJ2
v_call: TRGV9
cdr3_aa: CALWEANRKKLF
cdr3_nt: TGTGCCTTGTGGGAGGCAAATAGGAAGAAACTCTTT

clone_size: few
j_call: TRGJ1/TRGJ2
v_call: TRGV8
cdr3_aa: CATWDSEANYKKLF
cdr3_nt: TGTGCCACCTGGGATTCCGAGGCCAATTATAAGAAACTCTTT

clone_size: .
j_call: TRGJ1/TRGJ2
v_call: TRGV3
cdr3_aa: CATWDSPHYYKKLF
cdr3_nt: TGTGCCACCTGGGACAGCCCCCATTATTATAAGAAACTCTTT

clone_size: .
j_call: TRGJ1/TRGJ2
v_call: TRGV9
cdr3_aa: CALWEDRYKKLF
cdr3_nt: TGTGCCTTGTGGGAGGATCGTTATAAGAAACTCTTT

clone_size: few
j_call: TRGJ1/TRGJ2
v_call: TRGV3
cdr3_aa: CATWDNYYYKKLF
cdr3_nt: TGTGCCACCTGGGACAACTATTATTATAAGAAACTCTTT

clone_size: .
j_call: TRGJ1/TRGJ2
v_call: TRGV2
cdr3_aa: CATWDGPNYYKKLF
cdr3_nt: TGTGCCACCTGGGACGGACCGAATTATTATAAGAAACTCTTC

clone_size: few
j_call: TRGJ1/TRGJ2
v_call: TRGV9
cdr3_aa: CALWEAYCPHKKLF
cdr3_nt: TGTGCCTTGTGGGAGGCGTATTGCCCTCATAAGAAACTCTTT